What follows are 5 T cell receptor beta chains derived from one specimen sequenced in a study of T cell responses to AZD1222 COVID-19 vaccine. Sequencing used immunoSEQ multiplex PCR; TCRdb keeps in-frame clones, though not all of them. The repertoire holds about 99,000 clones, with roughly nine tenths as singletons. The source was peripheral blood, collected on day 0 of AZD1222 vaccination. Receptor source: an adult in good health.

This clone was found once. This chain connects TRBV6-1 to TRBJ1-6, with D hard to call. The CDR3 spans 15 residues. V shed 0 bases and J shed 10 bases, with 13 bases lying between them. Germline assignment: CDR1 MNHNS and CDR2 SASEGT. The CDR3 region has the DNA TGTGCCAGCAGTGAAGCGCGGGGTTTTTCATCACCCCTCCACTTT. Translation gives CASSEARGFSSPLHF.

This clone was observed a handful of times. The chain recombines TRBV29-1 with TRBJ2-2, with D possibly TRBD2 on 7 matching bases. From germline, CDR1 is SQVTM and CDR2 ANQGSEA. The CDR3 spans 13 residues. The V end was cut by 4 bases, the J end by 4 bases, with 10 bases between. The CDR3 sequence is CSVGGGVTGELFF. DNA of the CDR3: TGCAGCGTTGGAGGGGGGGTCACCGGGGAGCTGTTTTTT.

The chain carries TRBV27 and TRBJ2-1, with D unresolved. The V gene lost 1 base and the J gene lost 6 bases, with 10 bases spanning the gap. Germline CDR1 is MNHEY and CDR2 is SMNVEV (reference sequence). The CDR3 length is 14 residues. The CDR3 DNA reads as TGTGCCAGCAGTTTATACCCTCCCGGCAATGAGCAGTTCTTC. Residues: CASSLYPPGNEQFF.

This clone showed up just a few times. V gene TRBV5-4 combines with J gene TRBJ2-7; D may be TRBD1 (6 bases). The CDR3 contains 12 residues. Germline CDR1 and CDR2: SGHNT and YYREEE (reference sequence). Trimming cost V 4 bases and J 4 bases, with 9 bases left between them. The CDR3 spells CASSQDSYEQYF. The CDR3 DNA is TGTGCCAGCAGCCAGGACAGTTACGAGCAGTACTTC.

The chain recombines TRBV6-1 with TRBJ2-3; D possibly corresponds to TRBD2 (7 bases). The V end was cut by 3 bases, the J end by 2 bases, with 12 bases between. The germline V gene encodes CDR1 MNHNS and CDR2 SASEGT. This CDR3 is 15 amino acids long. CDR3 sequence (DNA): TGTGCCAGCAGTGATGGGGGGGCAACCACAGATACGCAGTATTTT. Translated, it gives CASSDGGATTDTQYF.